Shown below are 13 T cell receptor beta chains from a single sample sequenced in a study of spatial heterogeneity in lung cancer (dated by TCRdb to about 2019). Study-wide findings and limitations: The tumor nonsynonymous mutation count correlated with the number of expanded intratumoral alpha and beta TCRs.

The library was prepared using 5' RACE. The sequencing machine was a NextSeq 500. In-frame beta chains were kept once TCRdb had trimmed the public reads at Q25 with fastp and called clones with MiXCR. When rows share a CDR3 protein, they turn into one entry using the most common DNA and genes. For this sample the table gives about 6,900 distinct CDR3 sequences, of which about 12% were detected only once. The biggest ten clones account for about a fifth of the sample. Sample time point, as interpreted from the label and publication: sample taken at primary tumor resection. For these receptors, no antigen is known. The specimen was lung tumor tissue, collected at surgery. Source of these receptors: a male donor with early-stage non-small cell lung cancer.

This clonotype is labeled as medium-sized. For a library built for alpha chains, this beta chain is a stray read; little rests on its size. The CDR3 DNA reads as TGTGCCAGCTCACCAGGGAATAAGCACGAGCAGTACTTC. Translated: CASSPGNKHEQYF. The chain uses TRBV18 and TRBJ2-7; D ambiguous. The CDR3 extends over 13 amino acids. Trimming pared 2 bases from V and 5 bases from J, leaving 10 bases between. Looked up from germline, CDR1 is KGHSH and CDR2 is LQKENI.

This clonotype occurred many times. The library was built for alpha chains, so this beta chain is an off-target read and its size means little. This chain uses TRBV6-6 with TRBJ1-5, with 8 bases lining up with TRBD1. The CDR3 totals 14 residues. Germline lookup yields CDR1 MNHNY and CDR2 SVGAGI (reference sequence). The ends lost 8 bases at V and 7 bases at J; junction bases unmatched: 10. As DNA, the CDR3 is TGTGCCAGCCGAGGACAGGGCCGGCTCCAGCCCCAGCATTTT. It codes for CASRGQGRLQPQHF.

This clonotype is categorized as medium-sized (0.01 to 0.1%). This beta chain is a stray read from a library made for alpha chains; its abundance is not meaningful. The chain recombines TRBV29-1 with TRBJ2-1; D gene unclear. The V end lost 1 base, the J end lost 0 bases, and 10 bases lay between the germline ends. Germline lookup yields CDR1 SQVTM and CDR2 ANQGSEA. CDR3 length: 15 residues. The CDR3: CSVEGSVYSYNEQFF. DNA of the CDR3: TGCAGCGTTGAAGGGAGCGTTTACTCCTACAATGAGCAGTTCTTC.

This clonotype was recorded a few times. Within a library made for alpha chains, this beta chain is off target, and its count is uninformative. V gene TRBV28 combines with J gene TRBJ1-6; D call uncertain. The CDR3 runs 14 residues. The germline CDR1 and CDR2 sequences are MDHEN and SYDVKM. With 5 bases removed from V and 7 bases from J, the gap between germline ends came to 12 bases. CDR3 amino acids: CASSLTNSNSPLHF. Here the CDR3 DNA reads TGTGCCAGCAGTCTCACTAACAGCAATTCACCCCTCCACTTT.

This clonotype is deemed medium-sized. As an off-target read in a library built for alpha chains, this beta chain has a frequency of little significance. The chain has TRBV6-2 or TRBV6-3 and TRBJ2-7; 8 bases line up with TRBD2. This CDR3 is 14 amino acids long. Germline V gives CDR1 MNHEY, CDR2 SVGEGT. The junction had 2 bases not matched to a gene; V was cut back by 2 bases and J by 2 bases. The CDR3 here is CASSYSGSTYEQYF. The CDR3 nucleotides read TGTGCCAGCAGTTACAGCGGGAGCACCTACGAGCAGTACTTC.

About this clonotype: This beta chain represents an off-target read in a library built for alpha chains; its size is of limited meaning. V gene TRBV6-2 or TRBV6-3 combines with J gene TRBJ2-1, with D perhaps being TRBD1 or TRBD2 (5 bases each). The germline V and J ends were trimmed by 2 bases and 6 bases, with 11 bases remaining between them. Germline CDR1 is MNHEY and CDR2 is SVGEGT. This CDR3 is 14 amino acids long. In DNA form, the CDR3 reads TGTGCCAGCAGTTACGGTGCAGGGAGCAATGAGCAGTTCTTC. It specifies CASSYGAGSNEQFF.

This clonotype came up a few times. A library prepared for alpha chains yielded this beta chain as an off-target read; its size is of little meaning. The chain links TRBV4-1 to TRBJ2-2; possible D gene TRBD1, 6 bases. Germline lookup yields CDR1 MGHRA and CDR2 YSYEKL. V lost 3 bases and J lost 5, with 16 bases in between. The CDR3 loop spans 16 amino acids. CDR3 region: CASSQVQQGRTGELFF. The CDR3 region has the DNA TGCGCCAGCAGCCAGGTCCAACAGGGCCGTACCGGGGAGCTGTTTTTT.

The sample holds many counts of this clonotype. Because this beta chain is a stray read in a library intended to capture alpha chains, its abundance should not be given much weight. The rearrangement uses TRBV20-1 and TRBJ1-2, with D possibly TRBD1 on 5 matching bases. The CDR3 contains 13 residues. CDR1 and CDR2 (germline): DFQATT, SNEGSKA (reference sequence). The ends were cut back, 3 bases at V and 2 bases at J, with 10 bases in the middle. The CDR3 loop reads CSARNRPNYGYTF. DNA for the CDR3: TGCAGTGCTAGGAACAGGCCAAACTATGGCTACACCTTC.

This clonotype was observed many times. With the library built for alpha chains, this beta chain is off target and its frequency is not meaningful. V and J are TRBV19 and TRBJ2-3; 9 bases agree with TRBD2. This CDR3 contains 13 residues. The trim removed 6 bases at V and 6 bases at J, leaving 4 bases unmatched. Germline CDR1 reads LNHDA; CDR2 reads SQIVND (reference sequence). As DNA, the CDR3 is TGTGCCAGTAGGCTAGCGGGAATGGATACGCAGTATTTT. Its translation is CASRLAGMDTQYF.

This clonotype ranks as medium-sized. This beta chain is an unintended read in a library built for alpha chains; its size means little. CDR3 protein: CASSLSWGGDTQYF. The CDR3 nucleotides are TGTGCCAGCAGCTTATCATGGGGTGGCGATACGCAGTATTTT. This rearrangement joins TRBV7-2 to TRBJ2-3, with unresolved D. Germline V gene data show CDR1 as SGHTA and CDR2 as FQGNSA. The CDR3 covers 14 residues. With 2 bases removed from V and 6 bases from J, the gap between germline ends came to 12 bases.

This clonotype rates as medium-sized (0.01 to 0.1%). This beta chain appears as a stray read in a library generated for alpha chains; its size is not informative. This rearrangement joins TRBV12-3 or TRBV12-4 to TRBJ1-4, with TRBD1 matching 10 bases. This CDR3 comprises 15 residues. J lost 8 bases, V lost 2 bases, and 5 bases had no gene match. The CDR3 region is CASSLWDRGREKLFF. Written as DNA, the CDR3 is TGTGCCAGCAGTTTATGGGACAGGGGCAGAGAAAAACTGTTTTTT.

This clonotype has just a few counts. As an off-target read in a library built for alpha chains, this beta chain has a frequency of little significance. This rearrangement joins TRBV20-1 to TRBJ2-7, with D possibly matching TRBD1 (5 bases). Trimming took 6 bases from V and 6 from J, leaving 21 bases between them. The germline CDR1 and CDR2 sequences are DFQATT and SNEGSKA (reference sequence). The CDR3 contains 14 residues. This chain's CDR3 is CSATTPDGASEQYF. CDR3 sequence (DNA): TGCAGTGCCACAACCCCGGATGGGGCCTCCGAGCAGTACTTC.

By sample share, this clonotype is medium-sized. Since the library was made to target alpha chains, this beta chain is a stray read and its abundance is not meaningful. The chain links TRBV29-1 to TRBJ1-2; TRBD1 matches at 7 bases. V was pared by 5 bases and J by 2 bases, with 14 bases of the junction left unmatched. CDR3 size: 16 residues. Germline V lookup: CDR1 SQVTM, CDR2 ANQGSEA. CDR3 DNA: TGCAGCGTTCCCCAGAACCTACCGGGACAGAACTATGGCTACACCTTC. This translates into CSVPQNLPGQNYGYTF. Looking up the rest from reference TRBV29-1 and TRBJ1-2 gives the full variable domain: SAVISQKPSRDICQRGTSLTIQCQVDSQVTMMFWYRQQPGQSLTLIATANQGSEATYESGFVIDKFPISRPNLTFSTLTVSNMSPEDSSIYLCSVPQNLPGQNYGYTFGSGTRLTVV.